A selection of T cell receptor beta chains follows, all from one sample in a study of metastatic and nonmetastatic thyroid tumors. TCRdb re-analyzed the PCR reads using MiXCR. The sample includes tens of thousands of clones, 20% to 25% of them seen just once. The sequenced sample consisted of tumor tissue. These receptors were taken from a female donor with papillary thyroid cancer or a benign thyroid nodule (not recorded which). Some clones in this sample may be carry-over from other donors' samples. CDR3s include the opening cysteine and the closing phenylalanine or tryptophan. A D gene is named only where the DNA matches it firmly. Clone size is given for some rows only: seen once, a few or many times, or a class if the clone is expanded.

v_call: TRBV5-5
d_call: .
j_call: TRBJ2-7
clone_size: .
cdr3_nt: TGTGCCAGCAGCTCGGACGGGTACTACGATCAGTACTTC
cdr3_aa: CASSSDGYYDQYF

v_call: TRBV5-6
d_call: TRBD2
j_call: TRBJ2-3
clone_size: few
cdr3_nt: TGTGCCAGCAGCTTGGAGGGCGGGAGAAGGGATACGCAGTATTTT
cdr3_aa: CASSLEGGRRDTQYF

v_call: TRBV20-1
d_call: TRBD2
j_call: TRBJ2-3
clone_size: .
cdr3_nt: TGCAGTGGCATCCCGGGACTAGCGGGGGCAAGCACAGATACGCAGTATTTT
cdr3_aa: CSGIPGLAGASTDTQYF

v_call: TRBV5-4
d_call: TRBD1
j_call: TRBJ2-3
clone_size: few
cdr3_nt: TGTGCCAGCAGCTTGGACAGGGGGGTTACAGATACGCAGTATTTT
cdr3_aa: CASSLDRGVTDTQYF

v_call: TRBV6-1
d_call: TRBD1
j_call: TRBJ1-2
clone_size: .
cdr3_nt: TGTGCCAGCCAGGGACAGCCGGGGTATGGCTACACCTTC
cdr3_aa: CASQGQPGYGYTF

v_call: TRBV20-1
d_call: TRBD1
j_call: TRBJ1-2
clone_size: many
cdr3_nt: TGCAGTGCTATGGCAGGGGGCAGCTATGGCTACACCTTC
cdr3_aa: CSAMAGGSYGYTF

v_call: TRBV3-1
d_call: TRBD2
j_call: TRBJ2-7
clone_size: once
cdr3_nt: TGTGCCAGCAGCCAAGGAAGGCTAGCGGAAGTCTACGAGCAGTACTTC
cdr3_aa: CASSQGRLAEVYEQYF

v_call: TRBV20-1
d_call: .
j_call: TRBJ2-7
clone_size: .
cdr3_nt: TGCAGTGCTAGAGTAGCGTCCACGCGGCAGTACTTC
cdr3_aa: CSARVASTRQYF

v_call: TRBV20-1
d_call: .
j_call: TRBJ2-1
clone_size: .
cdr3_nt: TGCAGTGCCTGCGGGTTGGGGGAGGAGAACAATGAGCAGTTCTTC
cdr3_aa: CSACGLGEENNEQFF

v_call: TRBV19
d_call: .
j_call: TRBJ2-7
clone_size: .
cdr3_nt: TGTGCCAGTAGCTCCGGAGGGCGGGGAGCCTACGAGCAGTACTTC
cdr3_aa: CASSSGGRGAYEQYF

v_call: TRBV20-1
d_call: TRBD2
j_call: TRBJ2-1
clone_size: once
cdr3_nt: TGCAGTGCTAGGGGGACTAGCGGTCACAATGAGCAGTTCTTC
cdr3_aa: CSARGTSGHNEQFF

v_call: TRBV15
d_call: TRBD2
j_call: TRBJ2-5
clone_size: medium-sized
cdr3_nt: TGTGCCACCAGCACCTTAGTGGGAGGGCCGCGAGAGACCCAGTACTTC
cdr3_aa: CATSTLVGGPRETQYF

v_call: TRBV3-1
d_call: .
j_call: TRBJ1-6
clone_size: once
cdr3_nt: TGTGCCAGCAGCCCCCCAGGGATTGATTCACCCCTCCACTTT
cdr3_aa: CASSPPGIDSPLHF

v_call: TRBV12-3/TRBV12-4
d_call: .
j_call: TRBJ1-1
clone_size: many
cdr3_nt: TGTGCCAGCGGCAAGTATATGAACACTGAAGCTTTCTTT
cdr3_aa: CASGKYMNTEAFF

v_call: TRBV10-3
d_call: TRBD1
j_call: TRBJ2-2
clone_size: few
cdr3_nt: TGTGCCATCAGTAAGGGACAGAGAGTAGCGAACACCGGGGAGCTGTTTTTT
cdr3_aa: CAISKGQRVANTGELFF

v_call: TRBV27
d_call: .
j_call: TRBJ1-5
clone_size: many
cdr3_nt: TGTGCCAGCAGTTTAGTAGGCAGCAATCAGCCCCAGCATTTT
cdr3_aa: CASSLVGSNQPQHF

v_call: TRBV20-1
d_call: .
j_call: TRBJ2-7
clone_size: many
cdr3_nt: TGCAGTGCTAGAGAACGTGAGTACGAGCAGTACTTC
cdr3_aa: CSAREREYEQYF

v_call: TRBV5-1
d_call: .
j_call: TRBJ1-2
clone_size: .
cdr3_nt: TGCGCCAGCAGCTTGGATGGAGGGGGGACTGGCTACACCTTC
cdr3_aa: CASSLDGGGTGYTF

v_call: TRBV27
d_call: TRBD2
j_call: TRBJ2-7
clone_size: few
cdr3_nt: TGTGCCACCAGAAAAACACTAGCGGGAGTCTACGAGCAGTACTTC
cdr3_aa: CATRKTLAGVYEQYF

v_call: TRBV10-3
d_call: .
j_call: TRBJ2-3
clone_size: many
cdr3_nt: TGTGCCAGCCGGTACTCACAGGGTGGAGGCGCAGATACGCAGTATTTT
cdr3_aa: CASRYSQGGGADTQYF

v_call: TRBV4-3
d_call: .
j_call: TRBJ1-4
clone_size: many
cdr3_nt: TGCGCCAGCAGCCAAGAGGGGACCTCTGGAGGGTCGGGTTCCGGTGAAAAACTGTTTTTT
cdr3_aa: CASSQEGTSGGSGSGEKLFF

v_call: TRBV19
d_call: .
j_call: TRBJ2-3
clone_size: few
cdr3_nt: TGTGCCAGTAGTATAGATCTAGGGACAGATACGCAGTATTTT
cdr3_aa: CASSIDLGTDTQYF

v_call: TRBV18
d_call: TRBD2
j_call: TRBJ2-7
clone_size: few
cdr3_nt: TGTGCCAGCTCACTGGCGGGAGGGAACGAGCAGTACTTC
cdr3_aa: CASSLAGGNEQYF

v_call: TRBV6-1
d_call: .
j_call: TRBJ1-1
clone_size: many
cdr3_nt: TGTGCCAGCAGTCGAACCGAAGGGTACACTGAAGCTTTCTTT
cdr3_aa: CASSRTEGYTEAFF

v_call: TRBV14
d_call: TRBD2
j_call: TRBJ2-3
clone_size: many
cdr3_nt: TGTGCCAGCAGCCAAGATCCAGCGGGGGTTAGCACAGATACGCAGTATTTT
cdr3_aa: CASSQDPAGVSTDTQYF

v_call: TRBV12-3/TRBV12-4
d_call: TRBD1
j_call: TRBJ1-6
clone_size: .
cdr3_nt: TGTGCCAGCAGATCGGCAGGGGGATTATTTCGGTATAATTCACCCCTCCACTTT
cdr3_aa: CASRSAGGLFRYNSPLHF

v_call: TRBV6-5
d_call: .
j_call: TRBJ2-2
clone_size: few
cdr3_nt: TGTGCCAGCAGTTCGGGTGATACCGGGGAGCTGTTTTTT
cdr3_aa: CASSSGDTGELFF

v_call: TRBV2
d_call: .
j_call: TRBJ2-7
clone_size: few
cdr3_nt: TGTGCCAGCAGTCCCGGGACTCTAATCTACGAGCAGTACTTC
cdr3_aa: CASSPGTLIYEQYF

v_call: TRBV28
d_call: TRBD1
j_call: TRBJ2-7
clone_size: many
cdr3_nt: TGTGCCGCCTGGGACAGGGATAACGAGCAGTACTTC
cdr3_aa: CAAWDRDNEQYF

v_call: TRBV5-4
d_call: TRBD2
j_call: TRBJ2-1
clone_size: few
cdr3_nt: TGTGCCAGCAGCTTGGGACTAGCGGGAGGTCCGAGCTCCTACAATGAGCAGTTCTTC
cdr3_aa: CASSLGLAGGPSSYNEQFF

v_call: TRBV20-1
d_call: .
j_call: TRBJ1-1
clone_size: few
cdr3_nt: TGCAGTGCTCGAAGAGAACCCAAGCCAGCTTTCTTT
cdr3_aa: CSARREPKPAFF

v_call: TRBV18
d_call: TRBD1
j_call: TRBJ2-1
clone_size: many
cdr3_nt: TGTGCCAGCTCACCTTCACAGGGGATTGGGAATGAGCAGTTCTTC
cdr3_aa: CASSPSQGIGNEQFF

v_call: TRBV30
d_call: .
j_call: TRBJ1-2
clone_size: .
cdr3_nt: TGTGCCTGGAGTGTGGGCAGCGGCTCGGATGGCTACACCTTC
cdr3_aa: CAWSVGSGSDGYTF

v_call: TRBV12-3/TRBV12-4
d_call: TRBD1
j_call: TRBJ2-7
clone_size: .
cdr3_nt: TGTGCCAGCAGAGGGGACAGGGGAAGAGAGCAGTACTTC
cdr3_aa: CASRGDRGREQYF

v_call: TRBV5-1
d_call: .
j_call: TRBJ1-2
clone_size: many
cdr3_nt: TGCGCCAGCAGCTGGGACTCCTATGGCTACACCTTC
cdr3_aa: CASSWDSYGYTF

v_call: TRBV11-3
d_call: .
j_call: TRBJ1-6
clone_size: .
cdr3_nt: TGTGCCAGCAGCTTAGTAGGGTCCGCTGCTCAGTGTGATTGGAATTCACCCCTCCACTTT
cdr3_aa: CASSLVGSAAQCDWNSPLHF

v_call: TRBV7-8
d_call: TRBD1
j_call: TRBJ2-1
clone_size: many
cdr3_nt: TGTGCCAGCAGCCCCGGACAGGCCACAGACAATGAGCAGTTCTTC
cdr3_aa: CASSPGQATDNEQFF

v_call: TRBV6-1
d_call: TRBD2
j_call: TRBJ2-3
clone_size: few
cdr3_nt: TGTGCCAGCAGTTTGGCGGGAGGCACAGATACGCAGTATTTT
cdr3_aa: CASSLAGGTDTQYF

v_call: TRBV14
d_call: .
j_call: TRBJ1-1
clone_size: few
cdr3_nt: TGTGCCAGCAGCCAAGCCGGGGGTGATATGAACACTGAAGCTTTCTTT
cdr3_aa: CASSQAGGDMNTEAFF

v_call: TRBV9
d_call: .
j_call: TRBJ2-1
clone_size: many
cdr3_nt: TGTGCCAGCAGCGTAGGGGCTAGCGCCCGGGAGCAGTTCTTC
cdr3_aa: CASSVGASAREQFF

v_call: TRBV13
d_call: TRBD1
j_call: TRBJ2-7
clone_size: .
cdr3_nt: TGTGCCAGCAGCTCCCCGGGACAGGGCTACGAGCAGTACTTC
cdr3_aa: CASSSPGQGYEQYF

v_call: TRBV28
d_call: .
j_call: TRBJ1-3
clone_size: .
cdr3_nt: TGTGCCAGCAGGATGGGCCTCGGAAACACCATATATTTT
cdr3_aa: CASRMGLGNTIYF

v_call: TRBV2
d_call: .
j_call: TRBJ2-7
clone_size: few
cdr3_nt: TGTGCCAGCATTACCGACAGTCAACTCTCCTACGAGCAGTACTTC
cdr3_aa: CASITDSQLSYEQYF

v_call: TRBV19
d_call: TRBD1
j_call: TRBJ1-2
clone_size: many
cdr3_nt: TGTGCCAGTAGAACAGGGGGAGGTAACTATGGCTACACCTTC
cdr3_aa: CASRTGGGNYGYTF

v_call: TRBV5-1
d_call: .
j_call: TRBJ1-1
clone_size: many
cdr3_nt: TGCGCCAGCAGGAGGAGGGAGAACACTGAAGCTTTCTTT
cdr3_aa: CASRRRENTEAFF

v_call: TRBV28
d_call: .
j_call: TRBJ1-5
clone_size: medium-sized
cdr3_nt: TGTGCCAGCAGTTTTACAGGGAGGAATCAGCCCCAGCATTTT
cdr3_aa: CASSFTGRNQPQHF

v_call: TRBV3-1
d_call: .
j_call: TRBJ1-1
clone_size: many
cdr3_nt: TGTGCCAGCAGTGCGATTCTATCCAGCACTGAAGCTTTCTTT
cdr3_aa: CASSAILSSTEAFF

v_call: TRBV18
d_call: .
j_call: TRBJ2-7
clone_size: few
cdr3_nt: TGTGCCAGCTCACCATCAAGGGTAGGGTCCTACGAGCAGTACTTC
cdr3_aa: CASSPSRVGSYEQYF

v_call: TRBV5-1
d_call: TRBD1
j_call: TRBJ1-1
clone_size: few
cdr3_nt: TGCGCCAGCAGCTTGGAAGGGGGCCCTGAAGCTTTCTTT
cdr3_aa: CASSLEGGPEAFF

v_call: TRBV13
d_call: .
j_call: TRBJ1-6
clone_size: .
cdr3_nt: TGTGCCAGCAGCTTAGGACAGGGTTCCTATAATTCACCCCTCCACTTT
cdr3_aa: CASSLGQGSYNSPLHF

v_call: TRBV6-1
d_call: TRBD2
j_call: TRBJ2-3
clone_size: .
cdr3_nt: TGTGCCAGCAGTGGACTAGCGGGAGGCACAGATACGCAGTATTTT
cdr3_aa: CASSGLAGGTDTQYF

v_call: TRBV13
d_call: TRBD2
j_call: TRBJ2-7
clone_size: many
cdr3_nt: TGTGCCAGCACCACAGACCCTAGCGGTTACGAGCAGTACTTC
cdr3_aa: CASTTDPSGYEQYF

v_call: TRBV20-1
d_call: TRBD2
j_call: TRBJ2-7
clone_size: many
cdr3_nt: TGCAGTGCTAGAGGGACTAGCGGGGGGGTTCTCTCCTACGAGCAGTACTTC
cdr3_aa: CSARGTSGGVLSYEQYF

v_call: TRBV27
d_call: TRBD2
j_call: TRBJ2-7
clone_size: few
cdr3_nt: TGTGCCAGCAGTTTATCAACTAGCGGGACCTTCGGGCAGTACTTC
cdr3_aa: CASSLSTSGTFGQYF

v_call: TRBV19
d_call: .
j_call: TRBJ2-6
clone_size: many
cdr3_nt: TGTGCCAGTAGTACGGGACCGCTCTTTGGGGCCAACGTCCTGACTTTC
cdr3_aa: CASSTGPLFGANVLTF

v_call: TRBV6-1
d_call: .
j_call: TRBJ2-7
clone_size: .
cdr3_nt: TGTGCCAGCAGTGACCCGAATCGGGGGAACTACGAGCAGTACTTC
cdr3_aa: CASSDPNRGNYEQYF

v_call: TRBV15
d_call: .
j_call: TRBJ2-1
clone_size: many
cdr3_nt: TGTGCCACCAGCGCGTACAATGAGCAGTTCTTC
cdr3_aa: CATSAYNEQFF